The source of this TCR beta chain is a study of T cell responses to AZD1222 COVID-19 vaccine. Study outcomes and limitations: Repertoires in all cases were sampled only once the peak T cell response had passed.

The protocol was immunoSEQ multiplex PCR, while the TCRdb copy is restricted to in-frame clones and leaves out a portion. The sample shows 160,000 or so clones, around 92% of them seen only once. With V trimmed by 5 bases and J by 6 bases, 7 bases remained unmatched. This CDR3 comprises 15 residues. The germline gives CDR1 SEHNR, CDR2 FQNEAQ (reference sequence). Of note for this clone: Its antigen is not identified.

The rearrangement uses TRBV7-9 and TRBJ2-2, with TRBD2 matching 9 bases. This clonotype was sampled from an adult who received the AZD1222 COVID-19 vaccine. Sequences were derived from peripheral blood, sampled 28 days after the second AZD1222 dose. The CDR3 DNA is TGTGCCAGCAGCGTGAGCGGGGGGAAGGCCGGGGAGCTGTTTTTT. Its translation: CASSVSGGKAGELFF.